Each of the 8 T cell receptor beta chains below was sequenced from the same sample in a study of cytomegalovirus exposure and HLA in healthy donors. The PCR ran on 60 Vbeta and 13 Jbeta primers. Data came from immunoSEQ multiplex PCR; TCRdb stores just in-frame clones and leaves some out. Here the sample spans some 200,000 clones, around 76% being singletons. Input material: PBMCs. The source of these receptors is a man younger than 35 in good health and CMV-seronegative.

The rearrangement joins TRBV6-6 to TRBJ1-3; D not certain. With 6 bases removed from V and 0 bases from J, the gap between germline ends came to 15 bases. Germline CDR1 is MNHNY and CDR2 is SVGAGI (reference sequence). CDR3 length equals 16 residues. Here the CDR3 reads CASSQAGPLSGNTIYF. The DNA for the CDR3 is TGTGCCAGCAGCCAAGCGGGTCCTCTCTCTGGAAACACCATATATTTT.

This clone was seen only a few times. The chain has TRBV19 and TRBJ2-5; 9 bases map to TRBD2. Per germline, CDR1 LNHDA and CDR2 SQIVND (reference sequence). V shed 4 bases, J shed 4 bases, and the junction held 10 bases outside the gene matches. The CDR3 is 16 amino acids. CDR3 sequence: CASSSSLAGGPETQYF. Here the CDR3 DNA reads TGTGCCAGTAGTAGCTCGTTGGCGGGAGGGCCAGAGACCCAGTACTTC.

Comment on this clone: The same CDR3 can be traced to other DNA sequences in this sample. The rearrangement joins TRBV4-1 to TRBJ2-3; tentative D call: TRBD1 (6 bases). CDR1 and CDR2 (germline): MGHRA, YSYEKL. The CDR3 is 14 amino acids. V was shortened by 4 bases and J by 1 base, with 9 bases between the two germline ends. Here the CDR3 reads CASSPRTGTDTQYF. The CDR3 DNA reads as TGCGCCAGCAGCCCCCGGACAGGCACAGATACGCAGTATTTT.

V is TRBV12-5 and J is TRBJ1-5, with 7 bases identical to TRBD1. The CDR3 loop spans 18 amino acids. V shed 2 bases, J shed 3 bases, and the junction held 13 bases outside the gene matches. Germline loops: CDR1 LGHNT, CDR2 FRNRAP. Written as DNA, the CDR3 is TGTGCTAGTGGTTTGACTTATATCCCGGGACAGCACAATCAGCCCCAGCATTTT. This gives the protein CASGLTYIPGQHNQPQHF. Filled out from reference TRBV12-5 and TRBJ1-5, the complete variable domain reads DARVTQTPRHKVTEMGQEVTMRCQPILGHNTVFWYRQTMMQGLELLAYFRNRAPLDDSGMPKDRFSAEMPDATLATLKIQPSEPRDSAVYFCASGLTYIPGQHNQPQHFGDGTRLSIL.

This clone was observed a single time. In DNA form, the CDR3 reads TGTGCCAGCAGTCAAGGGAGAGGCGGCTACACCTTC. Amino acids: CASSQGRGGYTF. The chain joins TRBV6-5 to TRBJ1-2; D uncertain. Trimming shortened V by 5 bases and J by 8 bases, and 12 bases separated the two germline ends. Per germline, CDR1 MNHEY and CDR2 SVGAGI. This CDR3 is built from 12 residues.

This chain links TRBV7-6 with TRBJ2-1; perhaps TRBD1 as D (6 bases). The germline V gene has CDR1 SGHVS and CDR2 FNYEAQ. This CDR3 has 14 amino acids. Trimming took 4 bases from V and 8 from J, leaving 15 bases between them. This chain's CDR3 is CASSSTTGGYEQFF. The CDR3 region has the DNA TGTGCCAGCAGCTCGACGACAGGCGGATATGAGCAGTTCTTC.

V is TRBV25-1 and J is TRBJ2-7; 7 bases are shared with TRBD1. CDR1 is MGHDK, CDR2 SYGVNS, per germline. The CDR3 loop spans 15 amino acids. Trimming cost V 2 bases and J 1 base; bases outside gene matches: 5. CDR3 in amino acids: CASSEPGTASYEQYF. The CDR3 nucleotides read TGTGCCAGCAGTGAACCCGGGACAGCTTCCTACGAGCAGTACTTC.

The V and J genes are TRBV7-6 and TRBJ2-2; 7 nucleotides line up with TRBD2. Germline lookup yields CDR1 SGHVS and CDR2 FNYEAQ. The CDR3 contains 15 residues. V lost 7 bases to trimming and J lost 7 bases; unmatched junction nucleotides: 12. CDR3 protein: CASTPRSGGGGELFF. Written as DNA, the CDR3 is TGTGCCAGCACCCCGCGGTCGGGAGGAGGCGGGGAGCTGTTTTTT.